There are a few counts of the clone carrying this T cell receptor (beta chain). The sample carries other DNA sequences with the same CDR3. This entry is derived from a study of shared clonotypes between healthy human individuals. Healthy HIV-negative adults with no recent acute infections or vaccinations were recruited as donors. Deep-level running was used for the assay. The data were produced by immunoSEQ multiplex PCR, yet TCRdb's version contains in-frame clones alone and is incomplete. The table shows fewer than 200,000 clones, with approximately 61% occurring only once. The CDR3 contains 14 residues. V gave up 2 bases and J gave up 1 base, with 5 bases separating them. The germline V gene encodes CDR1 LNHDA and CDR2 SQIVND (reference sequence).

The receptor was derived from a man aged 25 to 40 in good health. Sequencing was carried out using memory CD4+ T cells sorted from blood. Subset denoted: CD45RA-negative fraction. The V call is TRBV19, the J call TRBJ2-2; D is unresolved. DNA of the CDR3: TGTGCCAGTAGTATATTGGGGAACACCGGGGAGCTGTTTTTT. The encoded protein is CASSILGNTGELFF.